This T cell receptor (beta chain) was retrieved from a study of blood T cells in healthy people across ages. For the second PCR, which ran for about 7 to 11 cycles, a sample-barcoded 5' primer and a J-beta primer mix were used. One entry per CDR3 protein, called by TCRdb with MiXCR from the 5' RACE reads. Of about a million distinct CDR3 sequences listed, approximately 50% are singletons. The CDR3 covers 17 residues. Germline CDR1 and CDR2: MNHEY and SMNVEV (reference sequence). The ends were cut back, 6 bases at V and 0 bases at J, with 18 bases in the middle. Points on this clonotype: Its matching antigen is unknown.

Findings and limits, study-wide: Whereas aged donors had fewer naive CD4+ cells, long-lived donors had more of them and higher diversity.

Sample: blood. V is TRBV27 and J is TRBJ2-1; D tentatively fits TRBD1 or TRBD2 (5 bases each). This clonotype originated in an older woman in good health. Here the CDR3 DNA reads TGTGCCAGCAGCCCGGTGGGGGTATTAAGCTCCTACAATGAGCAGTTCTTC. Amino acid sequence: CASSPVGVLSSYNEQFF.